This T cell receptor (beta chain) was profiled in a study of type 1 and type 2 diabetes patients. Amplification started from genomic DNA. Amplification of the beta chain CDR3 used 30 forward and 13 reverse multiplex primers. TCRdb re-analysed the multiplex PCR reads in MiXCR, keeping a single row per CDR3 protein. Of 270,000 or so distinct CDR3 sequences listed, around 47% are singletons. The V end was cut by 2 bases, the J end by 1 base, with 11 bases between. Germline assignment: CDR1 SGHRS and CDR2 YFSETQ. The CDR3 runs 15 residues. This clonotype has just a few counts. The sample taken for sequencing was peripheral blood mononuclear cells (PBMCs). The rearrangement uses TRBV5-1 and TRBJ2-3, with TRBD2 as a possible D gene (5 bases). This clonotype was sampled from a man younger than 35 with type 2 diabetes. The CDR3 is CASSLNLAGTDTQYF. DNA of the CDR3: TGCGCCAGCAGCTTAAACCTAGCAGGCACAGATACGCAGTATTTT.